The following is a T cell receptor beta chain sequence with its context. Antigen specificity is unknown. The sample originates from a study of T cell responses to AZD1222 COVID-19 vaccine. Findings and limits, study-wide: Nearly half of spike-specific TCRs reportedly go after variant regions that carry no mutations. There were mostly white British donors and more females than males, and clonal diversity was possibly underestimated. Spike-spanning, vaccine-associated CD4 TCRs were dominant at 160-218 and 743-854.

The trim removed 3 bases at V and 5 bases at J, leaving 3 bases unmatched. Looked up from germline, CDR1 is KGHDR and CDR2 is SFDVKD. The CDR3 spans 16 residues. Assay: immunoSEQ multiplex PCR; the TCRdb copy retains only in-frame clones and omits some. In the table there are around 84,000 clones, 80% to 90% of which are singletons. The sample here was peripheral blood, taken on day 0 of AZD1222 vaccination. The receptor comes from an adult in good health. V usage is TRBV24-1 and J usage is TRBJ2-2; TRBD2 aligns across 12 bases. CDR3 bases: TGTGCCACCAGTGATAAGACTAGCGGGAGTACCGGGGAGCTGTTTTTT. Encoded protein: CATSDKTSGSTGELFF.